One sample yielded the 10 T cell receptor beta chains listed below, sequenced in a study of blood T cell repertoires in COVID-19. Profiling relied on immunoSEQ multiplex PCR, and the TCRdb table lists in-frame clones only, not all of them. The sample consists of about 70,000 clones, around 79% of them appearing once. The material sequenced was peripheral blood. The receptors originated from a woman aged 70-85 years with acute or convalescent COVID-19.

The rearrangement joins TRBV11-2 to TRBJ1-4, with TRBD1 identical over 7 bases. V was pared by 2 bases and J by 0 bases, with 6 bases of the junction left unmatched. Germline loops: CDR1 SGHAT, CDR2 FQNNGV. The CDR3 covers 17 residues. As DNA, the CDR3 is TGTGCCAGCAGCTTACGGCCAGGACAGGCAACTAATGAAAAACTGTTTTTT. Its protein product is CASSLRPGQATNEKLFF.

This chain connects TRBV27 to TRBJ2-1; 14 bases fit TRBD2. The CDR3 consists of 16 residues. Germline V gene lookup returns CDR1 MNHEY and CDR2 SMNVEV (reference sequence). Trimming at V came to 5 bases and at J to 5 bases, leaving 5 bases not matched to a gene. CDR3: CASSLRLAGGHNEQFF. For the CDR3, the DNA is TGTGCCAGCAGTCTGCGACTAGCGGGGGGGCACAATGAGCAGTTCTTC.

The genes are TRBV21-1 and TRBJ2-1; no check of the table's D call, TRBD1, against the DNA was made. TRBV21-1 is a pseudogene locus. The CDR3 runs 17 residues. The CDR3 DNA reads TGTGCCAGCAGCACCCCCCGGACAGGGCCAACATACAATGAGCAGTTCTTC. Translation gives CASSTPRTGPTYNEQFF.

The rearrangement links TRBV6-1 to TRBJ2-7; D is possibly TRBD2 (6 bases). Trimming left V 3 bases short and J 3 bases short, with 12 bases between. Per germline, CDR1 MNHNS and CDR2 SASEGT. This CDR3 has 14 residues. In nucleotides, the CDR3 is TGTGCCAGCAGTGACGGGGGTTTGGACTACGAGCAGTACTTC. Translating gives CASSDGGLDYEQYF.

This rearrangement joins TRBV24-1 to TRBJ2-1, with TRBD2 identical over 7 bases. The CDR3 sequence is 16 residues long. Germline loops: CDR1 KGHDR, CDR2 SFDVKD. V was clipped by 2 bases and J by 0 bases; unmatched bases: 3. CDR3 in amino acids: CATSDSSGDSYNEQFF. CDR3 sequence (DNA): TGTGCCACCAGTGATTCCAGCGGGGACTCCTACAATGAGCAGTTCTTC.

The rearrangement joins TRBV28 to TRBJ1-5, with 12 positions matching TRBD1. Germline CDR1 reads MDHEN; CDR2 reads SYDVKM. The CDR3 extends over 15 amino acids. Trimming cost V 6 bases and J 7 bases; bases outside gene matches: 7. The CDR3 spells CASSPGQGARQPQHF. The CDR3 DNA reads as TGTGCCAGCAGCCCGGGACAGGGGGCGAGGCAGCCCCAGCATTTT.

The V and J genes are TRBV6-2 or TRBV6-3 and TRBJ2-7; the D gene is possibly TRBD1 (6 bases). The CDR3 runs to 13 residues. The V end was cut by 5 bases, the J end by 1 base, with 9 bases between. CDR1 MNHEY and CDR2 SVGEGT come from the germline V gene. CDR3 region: CASSPGQSYEQYF. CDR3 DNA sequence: TGTGCCAGCAGTCCCGGACAGTCCTACGAGCAGTACTTC.

The CDR3 protein is CASSPGGGSPRTEQFF. The DNA of the CDR3 is TGTGCCAGCAGCCCAGGGGGCGGGAGTCCACGTACAGAGCAGTTCTTC. The rearrangement links TRBV11-3 to TRBJ2-1, with D possibly matching TRBD1 (8 bases). V was pared by 5 bases and J by 10 bases, with 24 bases between. CDR1 and CDR2 from the germline V gene are SGHNT and YENEEA. CDR3 length: 16 residues.

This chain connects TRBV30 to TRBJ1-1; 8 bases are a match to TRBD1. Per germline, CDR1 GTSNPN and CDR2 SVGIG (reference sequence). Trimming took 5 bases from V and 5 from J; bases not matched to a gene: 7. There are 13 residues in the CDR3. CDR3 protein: CAWVGQGRTEAFF. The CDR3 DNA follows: TGTGCCTGGGTAGGACAGGGCCGAACTGAAGCTTTCTTT.

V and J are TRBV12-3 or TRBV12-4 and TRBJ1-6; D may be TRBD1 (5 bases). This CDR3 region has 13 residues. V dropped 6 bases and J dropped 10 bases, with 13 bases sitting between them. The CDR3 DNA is TGTGCCAGCAGCCCCGGGGGGGGATCACCCCTCCACTTT. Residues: CASSPGGGSPLHF.